These 22 T cell receptor beta chains originate from one sample sequenced in a study of blood T cell repertoires in COVID-19. The data were produced by immunoSEQ multiplex PCR, yet TCRdb's version contains in-frame clones alone and is incomplete. Of about 75,000 clones listed, about 74% are singletons. The material sequenced was peripheral blood. The receptor source for this set is a human donor with acute or convalescent COVID-19. The donor label of this sample is uncertain.

This chain links TRBV14 with TRBJ2-7; the match to TRBD2 covers 14 bases. V was pared by 3 bases and J by 6 bases, with 16 bases of the junction left unmatched. CDR1 is SGHDN and CDR2 is FVKESK in the germline V gene. CDR3 size: 19 residues. Here the CDR3 DNA reads TGTGCCAGCAGCCACTTTACCGGGACTAGCGGGAGCCGTGGTGGCGAGCAGTACTTC. Translating it yields CASSHFTGTSGSRGGEQYF.

The chain carries TRBV30 and TRBJ2-1, with D unresolved. Germline V CDR1 and CDR2: GTSNPN, SVGIG (reference sequence). Trimming pared 0 bases from V and 8 bases from J, leaving 5 bases between. The CDR3 extends over 11 amino acids. CDR3 sequence (DNA): TGTGCCTGGAGTGTCCGGGATGAGCAGTTCTTC. Its translation: CAWSVRDEQFF. The whole variable domain, filled in from reference TRBV30 and TRBJ2-1, reads SQTIHQWPATLVQPVGSPLSLECTVEGTSNPNLYWYRQAAGRGLQLLFYSVGIGQISSEVPQNLSASRPQDRQFILSSKKLLLSDSGFYLCAWSVRDEQFFGPGTRLTVL.

A single count supports this clone. The chain couples TRBV18 to TRBJ1-2; 8 nucleotides line up with TRBD1. Germline values: CDR1 KGHSH, CDR2 LQKENI. V trimming: 2 bases; J trimming: 7 bases; junction bases outside the gene matches: 6. The CDR3 has 14 amino acids. The CDR3 protein is CASSPMDREIGYTF. Written as DNA, the CDR3 is TGTGCCAGCTCACCAATGGACAGGGAGATTGGCTACACCTTC.

This chain links TRBV30 with TRBJ2-7; 7 bases are a match to TRBD2. The germline CDR1 and CDR2 sequences are GTSNPN and SVGIG (reference sequence). V gave up 2 bases and J gave up 2 bases; unmatched junction bases: 15. This CDR3 comprises 17 residues. The CDR3 bases are TGTGCCTGGAGTTGGGAGGGAGGGTCCCCCGAAACCTACGAGCAGTACTTC. Protein sequence: CAWSWEGGSPETYEQYF.

The V gene is TRBV21-1, the J gene TRBJ1-1; the table's D call TRBD1 went unverified against the DNA. TRBV21-1 is shown as a pseudogene. The CDR3 has 17 amino acids. The CDR3 sequence is CASSVWKNRGTNTEAFF. CDR3 nucleotides: TGTGCCAGCAGTGTTTGGAAAAACAGGGGAACGAACACTGAAGCTTTCTTT.

The chain has TRBV13 and TRBJ1-1; TRBD1 matches at 7 bases. The germline V gene has CDR1 PRHDT and CDR2 FYEKMQ (reference sequence). CDR3 length equals 13 residues. Losses at the gene ends were 3 bases for V and 3 bases for J; bases not matched to a gene: 1. As DNA, the CDR3 is TGTGCCAGCAGCTTGGGGACAGACACTGAAGCTTTCTTT. Translating it yields CASSLGTDTEAFF.

Note on this clone: One end of the junction does not line up with germline, which may come from a read error. The J gene is TRBJ2-1, the V gene TRBV5-6, with 7 bases that match TRBD1. Germline CDR1 is SGHDT and CDR2 is YYEEEE. The CDR3 totals 11 residues. In DNA, the CDR3 is TGTGCCAGCAGCTACGACAGGGATTCGATCTTC. Translated, it gives CASSYDRDSIF.

This chain connects TRBV3-1 (or the pseudogene TRBV3-2) to TRBJ2-1; D is unresolved. Germline V lookup: CDR1 LGHDT, CDR2 YNNKEL (reference sequence). CDR3 length: 11 residues. Trimming stripped 3 bases from V and 8 bases from J, with 5 bases between. The CDR3 protein is CASSQSHEQFF. DNA of the CDR3: TGTGCCAGCAGCCAGAGCCATGAGCAGTTCTTC.

Only one count was recorded for this clone. The chain is built from TRBV5-1 and TRBJ1-1, with 7 bases identical to TRBD1. This CDR3 has 13 amino acids. Germline loops: CDR1 SGHRS, CDR2 YFSETQ. J was trimmed by 5 bases and V by 3 bases; bases with no gene match: 4. The CDR3 protein is CASSSDRDTEAFF. The CDR3 DNA reads as TGCGCCAGCAGCTCCGACAGGGATACTGAAGCTTTCTTT.

The genes are TRBV4-1 and TRBJ1-1; a possible D gene is TRBD1 (5 bases). Trimming pared 2 bases from V and 5 bases from J, leaving 15 bases between. The CDR3 has 15 residues. CDR1 and CDR2 from the germline V gene are MGHRA and YSYEKL. The CDR3 sequence: CASSQSGTYMTEAFF. The CDR3 region has the DNA TGCGCCAGCAGCCAATCCGGGACTTATATGACTGAAGCTTTCTTT.

The chain links TRBV11-2 to TRBJ1-1; D ambiguous. CDR3 size: 13 residues. V was cut by 5 bases and J by 6 bases, with 13 bases left in between. Germline loops: CDR1 SGHAT, CDR2 FQNNGV. The chain's CDR3 is CASSPTGISEAFF. The CDR3 DNA reads TGTGCCAGCAGCCCGACGGGTATTTCTGAAGCTTTCTTT.

DNA of the CDR3: TGTGCCAGCAGCTTCGGAGCCTCGGGGCCCCAGCATTTT. This encodes CASSFGASGPQHF. V gene TRBV7-2 combines with J gene TRBJ1-5; D is unresolved. Trimming removed 3 bases from V and 9 bases from J, with 12 bases in between. CDR3 length: 13 residues. Germline assignment: CDR1 SGHTA and CDR2 FQGNSA.

V and J are TRBV6-1 and TRBJ2-2, with D perhaps matching TRBD1 (5 bases). This CDR3 region has 17 residues. The germline V gene encodes CDR1 MNHNS and CDR2 SASEGT. V was pared by 4 bases and J by 1 base, with 16 bases between. In DNA form, the CDR3 reads TGTGCCAGCAGTGGGGTGCTGGGGCGGCTGAACACCGGGGAGCTGTTTTTT. This encodes CASSGVLGRLNTGELFF.

V and J are TRBV5-1 and TRBJ1-6; 9 bases align to TRBD1. CDR3 length: 16 amino acids. The ends lost 0 bases at V and 10 bases at J; junction bases unmatched: 8. CDR1 is SGHRS, CDR2 YFSETQ, per germline. The CDR3 loop reads CASSLAGTGQGSPLHF. The CDR3 bases are TGCGCCAGCAGCTTGGCCGGGACAGGGCAGGGCTCACCCCTCCACTTT.

V gene TRBV19 combines with J gene TRBJ2-3, with D possibly matching TRBD2 (6 bases). CDR1 LNHDA and CDR2 SQIVND come from the germline V gene (reference sequence). V lost 5 bases and J lost 3, with 12 bases in between. CDR3 size: 14 residues. In DNA form, the CDR3 reads TGTGCCAGTAGTCTCCTGGGAGGTACAGATACGCAGTATTTT. This sequence encodes CASSLLGGTDTQYF.

This clone occurred a few times. The chain links TRBV9 to TRBJ2-5; 11 bases map to TRBD2. This CDR3 is built from 16 residues. Germline assignment: CDR1 SGDLS and CDR2 YYNGEE. V trimming: 0 bases; J trimming: 4 bases; junction bases outside the gene matches: 5. The CDR3 DNA is TGTGCCAGCAGCGTAGTAGCGGGGGGGCCGGGAGAGACCCAGTACTTC. It codes for CASSVVAGGPGETQYF.

This clone is medium-sized by share. This chain joins TRBV11-1 and TRBJ1-6; 7 positions agree with TRBD1. Germline trimming cut 4 bases from V and 7 bases from J; bases unmatched to any gene: 10. The CDR3 runs 16 residues. CDR1 and CDR2 (germline): SGHAT, FQDESV (reference sequence). CDR3 sequence (DNA): TGTGCCAGCAGCTCAACGACAGGGCGGAAGAATTCACCCCTCCACTTT. As protein: CASSSTTGRKNSPLHF. Full variable domain (outside the CDR3, taken from reference TRBV11-1 and TRBJ1-6): EAEVAQSPRYKITEKSQAVAFWCDPISGHATLYWYRQILGQGPELLVQFQDESVVDDSQLPKDRFSAERLKGVDSTLKIQPAELGDSAMYLCASSSTTGRKNSPLHFGNGTRLTVT.

The chain employs TRBV28 and TRBJ1-1; 7 nucleotides align to TRBD1. This CDR3 has 16 residues. Germline lookup yields CDR1 MDHEN and CDR2 SYDVKM. V lost 5 bases to trimming and J lost 1 base; unmatched junction nucleotides: 10. CDR3: CASSLSPTGWNTEAFF. The CDR3 nucleotides read TGTGCCAGCAGTCTAAGCCCGACAGGGTGGAACACTGAAGCTTTCTTT.

The table lists this clone with a few counts. The rearrangement joins TRBV3-1 (or the pseudogene TRBV3-2) to TRBJ1-3, with TRBD1 as a possible D gene (6 bases). Trimming left V 1 base short and J 5 bases short, with 12 bases between. The CDR3 loop spans 15 amino acids. Germline V gives CDR1 LGHDT, CDR2 YNNKEL (reference sequence). CDR3: CASSQGGTFRNTIYF. DNA for the CDR3: TGTGCCAGCAGCCAAGGGGGGACATTTAGAAACACCATATATTTT.

Concerning this clone: Other DNA sequences in this specimen translate into the identical CDR3. V and J are TRBV7-2 and TRBJ2-3, with 8 bases matching TRBD2. The CDR3 is made up of 14 amino acids. The germline V gene encodes CDR1 SGHTA and CDR2 FQGNSA. The ends lost 1 base at V and 6 bases at J; junction bases unmatched: 3. CDR3 protein: CASSLGLAGDTQYF. The CDR3 coding sequence is TGTGCCAGCAGCTTAGGCCTAGCGGGTGATACGCAGTATTTT.

V usage is TRBV5-6 and J usage is TRBJ1-6, with TRBD1 matching over 7 bases. Germline CDR1 reads SGHDT; CDR2 reads YYEEEE. The J segment lost 6 bases and the V segment lost 0 bases, leaving 6 bases of the junction unmatched. This CDR3 is 16 amino acids long. Written as DNA, the CDR3 is TGTGCCAGCAGCTTGGCTGGCACAGGGGTTAATTCACCCCTCCACTTT. Translation gives CASSLAGTGVNSPLHF.

The chain uses TRBV5-1 and TRBJ2-3, with TRBD2 matching over 8 bases. Per the germline V gene, CDR1 is SGHRS and CDR2 is YFSETQ. V lost 4 bases and J lost 2; bases outside the gene matches: 9. CDR3 size: 16 residues. This chain's CDR3 is CASSPSGGLFTDTQYF. In DNA form, the CDR3 reads TGCGCCAGCAGCCCCAGCGGGGGCCTATTCACAGATACGCAGTATTTT. Together with reference TRBV5-1 and TRBJ2-3, the CDR3 gives the full variable domain: KAGVTQTPRYLIKTRGQQVTLSCSPISGHRSVSWYQQTPGQGLQFLFEYFSETQRNKGNFPGRFSGRQFSNSRSEMNVSTLELGDSALYLCASSPSGGLFTDTQYFGPGTRLTVL.